This T cell receptor beta chain is drawn from a study of shared clonotypes between healthy human individuals. Findings and limits, study-wide: Generally, naive subsets (rather than memory subsets) showed larger estimated richness. Relative to their counterparts shared across all four donors, non-shared clonotypes exhibited diminished generation probabilities.

The data were produced by immunoSEQ multiplex PCR, yet TCRdb's version contains in-frame clones alone and is incomplete. The sample yields roughly 1,800,000 clones, around 96% seen once. The naive CD8 fraction comprised CD45RO-negative cells positively selected for CCR7 and excluded terminally differentiated effector memory CD45RA+ cells. Per germline, CDR1 MNHEY and CDR2 SMNVEV (reference sequence). V was clipped by 10 bases and J by 7 bases; unmatched bases: 10. This CDR3 region has 14 residues. Details on this clone: Its antigen remains unknown.

The clonotype originates from a man in his late teens or twenties in good health. The sample comprised naive CD8+ T cells sorted from blood. V and J are TRBV27 and TRBJ2-1; 10 nucleotides agree with TRBD2. The CDR3 region has the DNA TGTGCCACGTCGAGCGGGGGGGTGAGGAATGAGCAGTTCTTC. Translated, it gives CATSSGGVRNEQFF.